This T cell receptor beta chain was observed in a study of Ad26.COV2.S vaccination and SARS-CoV-2 variants. Concerning this clone: Antigen: not known.

The repertoire was sequenced with immunoSEQ multiplex PCR; TCRdb's copy has only in-frame clones and lacks some. The profile shows roughly 240,000 clones, 70% to 90% of them singletons. Treatment meaning: roughly 20 received Ad26.COV2.S at low or high dose, single or two shots; roughly five received placebo; per-sample allocation not given. The samples date from day 63 after the first vaccine or placebo injection. An adult donor aged 18-55 years was enrolled in Boston. An Ad26 vector expressing Wuhan-strain SARS-CoV-2 spike constituted the vaccine. The V gene's germline CDR1 is LGHNA and CDR2 YNFKEQ. Trimming took off 2 bases at V and 5 bases at J, with 7 bases between the two ends. The CDR3 extends over 13 amino acids. Study-level results: Non-spike TCR breadth showed similarity between vaccine and placebo recipients. Once vaccination had occurred, spike-specific CD8+ and CD4+ T cell responses reportedly showed substantial breadth.

The TCR sequence derives from a person aged 18-65 years who received the Ad26.COV2.S COVID-19 vaccine or a placebo. The gene calls are TRBV4-2 and TRBJ2-1; perhaps TRBD2 as D (6 bases). The sequenced sample was peripheral blood, obtained in a trial of Ad26.COV2.S vaccine versus placebo. The CDR3 bases are TGTGCCAGCAGCCAACGACTAGACAATGAGCAGTTCTTC. This encodes CASSQRLDNEQFF.